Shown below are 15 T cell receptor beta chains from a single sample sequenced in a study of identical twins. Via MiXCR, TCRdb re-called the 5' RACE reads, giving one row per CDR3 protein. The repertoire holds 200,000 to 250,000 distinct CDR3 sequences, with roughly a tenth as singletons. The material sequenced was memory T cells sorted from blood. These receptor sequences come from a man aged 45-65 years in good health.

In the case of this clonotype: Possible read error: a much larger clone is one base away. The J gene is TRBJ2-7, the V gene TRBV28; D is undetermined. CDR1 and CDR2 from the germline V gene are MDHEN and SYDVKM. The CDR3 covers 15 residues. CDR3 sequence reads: CATSLLRVVFYEQYF. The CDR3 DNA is TGTGCCACCAGTTTGCTTAGGGTAGTTTTCTACGAGCAGTACTTC.

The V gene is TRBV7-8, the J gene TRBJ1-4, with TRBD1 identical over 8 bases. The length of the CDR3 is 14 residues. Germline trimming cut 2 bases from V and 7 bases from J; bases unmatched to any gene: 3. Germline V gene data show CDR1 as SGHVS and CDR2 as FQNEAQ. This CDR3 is CASSLQGAVEKLFF. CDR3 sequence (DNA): TGTGCCAGCAGCTTACAGGGGGCGGTTGAAAAACTGTTTTTT.

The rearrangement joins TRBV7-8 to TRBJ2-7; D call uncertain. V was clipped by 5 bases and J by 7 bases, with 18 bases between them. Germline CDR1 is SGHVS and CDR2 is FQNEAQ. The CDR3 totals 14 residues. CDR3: CASSAALPLGEQYF. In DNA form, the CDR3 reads TGTGCCAGCAGCGCAGCGTTGCCCCTTGGAGAGCAGTACTTC.

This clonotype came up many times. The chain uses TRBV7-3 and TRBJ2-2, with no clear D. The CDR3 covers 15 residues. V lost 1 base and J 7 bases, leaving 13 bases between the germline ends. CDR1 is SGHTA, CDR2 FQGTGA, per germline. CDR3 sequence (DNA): TGTGCCAGCAGCTTAATGGGAAACCTGGGCGGGGAGCTGTTTTTT. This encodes CASSLMGNLGGELFF.

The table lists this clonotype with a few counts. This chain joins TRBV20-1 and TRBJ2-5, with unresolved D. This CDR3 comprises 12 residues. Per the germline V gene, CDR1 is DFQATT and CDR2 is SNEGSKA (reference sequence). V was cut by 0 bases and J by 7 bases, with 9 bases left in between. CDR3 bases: TGCAGTGCTAGAGATGCCACGGTGACCCAGTACTTC. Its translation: CSARDATVTQYF.

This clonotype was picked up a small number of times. CDR3 sequence reads: CASRMTGSYEQYF. CDR3 coding DNA: TGTGCCAGCCGCATGACGGGCTCCTACGAGCAGTACTTC. The gene calls are TRBV25-1 and TRBJ2-7; D call uncertain. Germline V gene data show CDR1 as MGHDK and CDR2 as SYGVNS. The CDR3 totals 13 residues. Trimming shortened V by 8 bases and J by 0 bases, and 11 bases separated the two germline ends.

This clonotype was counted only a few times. This CDR3 is CASSRLLAGWNEQFF. The CDR3 nucleotides read TGTGCCAGCAGCCGCCTACTAGCGGGCTGGAATGAGCAGTTCTTC. The rearrangement uses TRBV28 and TRBJ2-1; 9 nucleotides match TRBD2. CDR3 size: 15 residues. The V gene's germline CDR1 is MDHEN and CDR2 SYDVKM. Unmatched junction bases numbered 10, after V lost 6 bases and J lost 7 bases.

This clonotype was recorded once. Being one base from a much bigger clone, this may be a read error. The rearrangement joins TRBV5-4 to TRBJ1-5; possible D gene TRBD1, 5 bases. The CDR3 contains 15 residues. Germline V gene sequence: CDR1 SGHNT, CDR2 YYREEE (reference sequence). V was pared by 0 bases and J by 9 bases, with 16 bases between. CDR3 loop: CASSLDRGKGPPQHF. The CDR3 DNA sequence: TGTGCCAGCAGCTTGGATCGGGGGAAGGGCCCGCCCCAGCATTTT.

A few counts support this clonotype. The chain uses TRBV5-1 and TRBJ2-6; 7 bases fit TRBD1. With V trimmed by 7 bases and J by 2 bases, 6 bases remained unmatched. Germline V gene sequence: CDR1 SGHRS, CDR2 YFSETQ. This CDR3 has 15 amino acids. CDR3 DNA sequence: TGCGCCAGCGGAGCGCAGGGGGCTGGGGCCAACGTCCTGACTTTC. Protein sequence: CASGAQGAGANVLTF.

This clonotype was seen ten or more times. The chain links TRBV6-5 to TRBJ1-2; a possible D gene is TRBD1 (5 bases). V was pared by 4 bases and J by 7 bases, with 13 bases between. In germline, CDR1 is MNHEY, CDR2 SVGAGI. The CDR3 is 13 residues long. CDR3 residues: CASSWQGPSGYTF. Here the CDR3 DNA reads TGTGCCAGCAGTTGGCAGGGCCCGAGTGGCTACACCTTC.

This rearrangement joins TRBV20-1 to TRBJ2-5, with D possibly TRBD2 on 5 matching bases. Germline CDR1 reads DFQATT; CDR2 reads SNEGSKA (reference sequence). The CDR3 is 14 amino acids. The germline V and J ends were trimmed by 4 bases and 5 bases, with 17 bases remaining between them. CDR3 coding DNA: TGCAGTGCTAAAAAAGGTCCTAGCTTGGAGACCCAGTACTTC. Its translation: CSAKKGPSLETQYF.

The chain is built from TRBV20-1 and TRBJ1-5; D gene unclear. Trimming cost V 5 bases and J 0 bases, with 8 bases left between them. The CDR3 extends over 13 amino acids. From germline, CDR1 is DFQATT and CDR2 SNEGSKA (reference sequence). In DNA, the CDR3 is TGCAGTGCTGGCAGGAATAGCAATCAGCCCCAGCATTTT. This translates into CSAGRNSNQPQHF.

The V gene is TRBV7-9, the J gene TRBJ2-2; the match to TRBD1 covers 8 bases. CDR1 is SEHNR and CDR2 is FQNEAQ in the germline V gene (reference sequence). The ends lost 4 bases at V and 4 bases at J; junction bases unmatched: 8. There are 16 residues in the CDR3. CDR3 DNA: TGTGCCAGCAGCTCGACCGGGACAGGTTTCACCGGGGAGCTGTTTTTT. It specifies CASSSTGTGFTGELFF.

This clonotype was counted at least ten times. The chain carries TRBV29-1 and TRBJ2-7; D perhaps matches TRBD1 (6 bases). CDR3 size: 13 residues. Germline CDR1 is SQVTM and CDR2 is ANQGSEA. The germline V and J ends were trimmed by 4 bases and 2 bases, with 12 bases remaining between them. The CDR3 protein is CSVARGMAYEQYF. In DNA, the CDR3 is TGCAGCGTTGCTAGGGGGATGGCCTACGAGCAGTACTTC.

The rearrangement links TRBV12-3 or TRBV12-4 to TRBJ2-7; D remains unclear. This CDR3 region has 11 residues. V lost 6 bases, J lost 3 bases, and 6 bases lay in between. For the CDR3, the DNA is TGTGCCAGCAGCTATAACTACGAGCAGTACTTC. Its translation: CASSYNYEQYF.